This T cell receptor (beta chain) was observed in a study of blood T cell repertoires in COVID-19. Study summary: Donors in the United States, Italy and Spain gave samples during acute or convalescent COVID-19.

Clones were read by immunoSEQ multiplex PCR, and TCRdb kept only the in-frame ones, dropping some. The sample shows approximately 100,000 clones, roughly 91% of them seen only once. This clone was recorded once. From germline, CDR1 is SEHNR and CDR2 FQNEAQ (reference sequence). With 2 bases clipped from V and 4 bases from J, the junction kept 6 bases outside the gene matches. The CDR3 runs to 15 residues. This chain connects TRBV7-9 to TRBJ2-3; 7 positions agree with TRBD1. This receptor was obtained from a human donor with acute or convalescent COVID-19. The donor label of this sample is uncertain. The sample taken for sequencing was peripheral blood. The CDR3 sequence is CASSLRRQGPDTQYF. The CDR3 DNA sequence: TGTGCCAGCAGCTTAAGGCGACAGGGCCCAGATACGCAGTATTTT. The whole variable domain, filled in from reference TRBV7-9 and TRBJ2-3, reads DTGVSQNPRHKITKRGQNVTFRCDPISEHNRLYWYRQTLGQGPEFLTYFQNEAQLEKSRLLSDRFSAERPKGSFSTLEIQRTEQGDSAMYLCASSLRRQGPDTQYFGPGTRLTVL.